This TCR beta chain appears in the sequencing data of a study of cytomegalovirus exposure and HLA in healthy donors. Study-wide points: Being productive about 87% or about 30% of the time was typical of most TCR beta V segments in an earlier analysis.

Concerning this clone: What it recognizes is unknown.

The primer mix had 60 Vbeta and 13 Jbeta primers. Profiling relied on immunoSEQ multiplex PCR, and the TCRdb table lists in-frame clones only, not all of them. The profile shows about 70,000 clones, 70% to 85% of them singletons. The sequencing input was PBMCs. The clonotype was recovered from a girl between 10 and 17 years old in good health and CMV-seropositive.

CDR3 loop: CAWSLRTGDDGYTF. CDR3 sequence (DNA): TGTGCCTGGTCCCTGAGGACAGGGGACGATGGCTACACCTTC. This chain connects TRBV30 to TRBJ1-2, with 9 bases lining up with TRBD1. CDR1 and CDR2 from the germline V gene are GTSNPN and SVGIG (reference sequence). The length of the CDR3 is 14 residues. Unmatched junction bases numbered 10, after V lost 5 bases and J lost 6 bases.